This record concerns one T cell receptor beta chain sequence. Its antigen is unidentified. These data belong to a study of OX40 agonist ivuxolimab in advanced cancers. Study at large: Melanoma, hepatocellular carcinoma, head and neck or renal cell cancer occurred in dose-escalation patients. The study, taken as a whole, reports: Nonresponders, in some cases, also had low normalized T-cell clonal expansion. Which antigen the expanded peripheral T cells recognized is unknown. The CD4+ and CD8+ T cells in the blood had expanded clonally by week 6 at 0.1 to 3.0 mg/kg.

The V gene lost 2 bases and the J gene lost 0 bases, with 11 bases spanning the gap. The CDR3 is 15 residues long. Germline-derived CDR1 and CDR2 are MNHNY and SVGAGI (reference sequence). TCRdb's table, derived via immunoSEQ multiplex PCR, lists solely in-frame clones and lacks some. The data contain around 67,000 clones, roughly 80% of them singletons. The sequences come from CD4+ or CD8+ T cells sorted from blood, collected in a trial of the OX40 agonist ivuxolimab. The chain combines TRBV6-6 with TRBJ2-7; D gene unclear. The clonotype originates from an adult with an advanced solid tumor such as melanoma, head and neck, liver or kidney cancer. The CDR3 here is CASSYVGSSSYEQYF. The CDR3 nucleotides read TGTGCCAGCAGTTACGTGGGTTCTAGCTCCTACGAGCAGTACTTC.